This record concerns one T cell receptor (beta chain) sequence. This sample was included in a study of long-term antiretroviral therapy in people with HIV. Sequencing used immunoSEQ v3.0 at survey level. The method was immunoSEQ multiplex PCR; TCRdb's version includes in-frame clones alone and lacks a portion of them. This sample has tens of thousands of clones, with about 84% found just once. Germline V gene lookup returns CDR1 MNHNS and CDR2 SASEGT. The CDR3 totals 14 residues. The V gene lost 3 bases and the J gene lost 2 bases, with 11 bases spanning the gap. This sample comprised unsorted PBMCs, obtained approximately 4.8 years after starting antiretroviral therapy. This clonotype originated in a middle-aged man with HIV. This sequence joins TRBV6-1 and TRBJ2-7; D gene ambiguous. The CDR3 sequence is CASSDGKYPYEQYF. CDR3 sequence (DNA): TGTGCCAGCAGTGATGGCAAGTATCCCTACGAGCAGTACTTC.